A selection of T cell receptor beta chains follows, all from one sample in a study of T cells in Graves' hyperthyroidism and ophthalmopathy. TCRdb recomputed calls from the multiplex PCR reads with MiXCR, one row per CDR3 protein. Among hundreds of thousands of distinct CDR3 sequences listed, approximately 15% were seen once. Sequencing used blood. The receptors were sampled from a woman aged 35 to 49 with Graves' ophthalmopathy. Each CDR3 is given with its conserved first and last residue. Fields, in order: clone size, V gene, CDR3 protein. Expanded clones get a size class; other rows say once, few or many, or leave the size out.

many | TRBV11-2 | CASSLEAQGPRDTGELFF
. | TRBV7-8 | CASSPPVGVGYYGYTF
many | TRBV19 | CASSKGWTEEETQYF
many | TRBV11-3 | CACSGDRGLQETQYF
many | TRBV27 | CASSPTSGHGYEQYF
many | TRBV7-9 | CASSPGQGNGYTF
many | TRBV4-1 | CASSQDSGPGETQYF
many | TRBV9 | CASSGLGRETQYF
many | TRBV5-1 | CASKGESFDEQYF
. | TRBV19 | CASSIARSWGLYEQYF
many | TRBV6-5 | CASSSSGTTNTEAFF
many | TRBV30 | CAWRAGGGPETQYF
many | TRBV28 | CASRSQTTSGTEAFF
few | TRBV13 | CASSHSRASGFDEQYF
many | TRBV29-1 | CSVDPGIQETQYF
many | TRBV12-3/TRBV12-4 | CASSPDWGSNQPQHF
. | TRBV7-2 | CASSLGGVNGGEQYF
few | TRBV20-1 | CSASLFGSSNQPQHF
many | TRBV30 | CAWSGQGFGEQYF
few | TRBV7-9 | CASSLDEVRGYGYTF
many | TRBV13 | CASSLGLGIRRRTGELFF
many | TRBV28 | CASSALGTEFQETQYF
. | TRBV5-1 | CASSLGLARSFYNEQFF
many | TRBV11-3 | CASSHIPSGIYEQYF
. | TRBV9 | CASSVASGLAPYEQYF
many | TRBV12-3/TRBV12-4 | CASRTGGTQPQHF
. | TRBV20-1 | CSASWAGGPGTGELFF
many | TRBV7-2 | CASSLVSGGSQPQHF
few | TRBV11-2 | CASSLDLDRLRDTQYF
many | TRBV27 | CASSRAGETGELFF
. | TRBV5-1 | CASSFGTPLSEQYF
many | TRBV28 | CASGQDIYGYTF
few | TRBV12-3/TRBV12-4 | CASSLSSGQGVTQYF
. | TRBV18 | CASSPAYGSGSEQFF
. | TRBV12-3/TRBV12-4 | CASSYGEGDTQYF
. | TRBV6-1 | CASSEARRERDF
. | TRBV20-1 | CSARTLGQGGLGYNEQFF
. | TRBV4-3 | CASSQDGVEVGAGELSF
few | TRBV20-1 | CSARLWASTDTQYF
few | TRBV29-1 | CSLEGGGNEQFF
few | TRBV10-3 | CAIAPQVSGNTIYF
many | TRBV6-4 | CASTRQAGTGYGYTF
. | TRBV4-3 | CASSQDWGTGDEEQYF
few | TRBV2 | CASRRGQGIPEQYF
many | TRBV27 | CASRLREHANTGELFF
many | TRBV28 | CASNLGGAGTEAFF
many | TRBV30 | CAWSAAGGRTGELFF
many | TRBV27 | CASSLLGQGATQYF
few | TRBV28 | CASTRAPGDIGPYGYTF
many | TRBV2 | CASASGSYVETQYF
many | TRBV6-5 | CASSLTTPRQETQYF
many | TRBV28 | CASKDSPWGYTF
. | TRBV5-4 | CASSPWTSGREQYF
many | TRBV5-1 | CASSLRGTGNYGYTF
many | TRBV10-3 | CAIRAESSYEQYF
. | TRBV20-1 | CSAGFTGILEAFF
few | TRBV5-5 | CASSLDANSGANVLTF
few | TRBV25-1 | CASSSQGQGRETQYF
many | TRBV9 | CASSVAGWTEAFF